These 27 T cell receptor beta chains share one sample of origin, sequenced in a study of CD8 T cells in ankylosing spondylitis. TCRdb re-called the 5' RACE reads with MiXCR, one entry per CDR3 protein. The data contain some 240,000 distinct CDR3 sequences, about 9.1% of them singletons. The material sequenced was blood, either unsorted or a sorted T cell fraction (not recorded which). The origin of the receptors is a male donor with ankylosing spondylitis or in good health (not recorded which).

At least ten counts were recorded for this clonotype. J is TRBJ1-5 and V is TRBV6-2 or TRBV6-3; weak D call: TRBD1 (5 bases). The germline CDR1 and CDR2 sequences are MNHEY and SVGEGT. V was cut by 6 bases and J by 3 bases, with 9 bases left in between. This CDR3 has 13 amino acids. This CDR3 is CASSRDVNQPQHF. The CDR3 DNA reads TGTGCCAGCAGCCGGGACGTCAATCAGCCCCAGCATTTT.

This clonotype was detected many times. V usage is TRBV5-1 and J usage is TRBJ2-5; 13 bases align to TRBD2. This CDR3 is 16 amino acids long. The J segment lost 4 bases and the V segment lost 4 bases, leaving 7 bases of the junction unmatched. Germline CDR1 is SGHRS and CDR2 is YFSETQ. CDR3 residues: CASSPTGLAGAETQYF. The CDR3 DNA is TGCGCCAGCAGCCCCACCGGACTAGCGGGGGCAGAGACCCAGTACTTC.

This rearrangement joins TRBV6-2 or TRBV6-3 to TRBJ2-7, with 7 nucleotides matching TRBD1. The CDR3 runs to 13 residues. Unmatched junction bases numbered 5, after V lost 5 bases and J lost 4 bases. Germline V gene lookup returns CDR1 MNHEY and CDR2 SVGEGT. The CDR3 nucleotides are TGTGCCAGCAGTCTTCCGGGACAGTACGAGCAGTACTTC. It translates to CASSLPGQYEQYF.

This clonotype was counted many times. At one boundary the junction diverges from the germline segment, which might be a read error. The V and J genes are TRBV7-7 and TRBJ2-2; no definite D call. The germline gives CDR1 SSHAT, CDR2 FNYEAQ (reference sequence). This CDR3 spans 16 amino acids. CDR3 sequence: CASSPGRMINTGELFF. CDR3 DNA: TGTGCTAGCAGCCCCGGACGGATGATTAACACCGGGGAGCTGTTTTTT.

J is TRBJ2-3 and V is TRBV30; D gene ambiguous. This CDR3 contains 17 residues. Germline V lookup: CDR1 GTSNPN, CDR2 SVGIG (reference sequence). V was pared by 4 bases and J by 2 bases, with 22 bases between. CDR3 region: CAWTLKRRRQFTDTQYF. DNA for the CDR3: TGTGCCTGGACTCTCAAGAGGAGACGACAATTCACAGATACGCAGTATTTT.

This clonotype was recorded at least ten times. The genes are TRBV5-5 and TRBJ2-2, with 7 nucleotides matching TRBD1. V dropped 4 bases and J dropped 1; count of bases not matched to a gene: 7. CDR3 size: 16 residues. CDR1 is SGHKS, CDR2 YYEKEE, per germline (reference sequence). This CDR3 is CASSLTGEGNTGELFF. In DNA, the CDR3 is TGTGCCAGCAGCCTTACAGGGGAAGGGAACACCGGGGAGCTGTTTTTT.

This clonotype has a count of ten or more. V is TRBV11-2 and J is TRBJ2-3; 7 nucleotides match TRBD2. V shed 3 bases and J 5 bases; nucleotides not matched to a gene: 8. The CDR3 is 15 residues long. Germline V gene sequence: CDR1 SGHAT, CDR2 FQNNGV. CDR3 coding DNA: TGTGCCAGCAGCTTGCGAGCGGGACGCGAAGATACGCAGTATTTT. Its protein is CASSLRAGREDTQYF.

This clonotype was picked up many times. The chain uses TRBV7-9 and TRBJ1-1; 8 bases align to TRBD1. The CDR3 loop spans 16 amino acids. The junction had 10 bases not matched to a gene; V was cut back by 5 bases and J by 2 bases. Germline CDR1 SEHNR, CDR2 FQNEAQ (reference sequence). CDR3 bases: TGTGCCAGCAGCACGGAGGGGACAGGAAGAAACACTGAAGCTTTCTTT. Protein product: CASSTEGTGRNTEAFF.

The table lists this clonotype with many counts. The V and J genes are TRBV5-6 and TRBJ2-7, with TRBD2 matching over 10 bases. V was clipped by 4 bases and J by 5 bases; unmatched bases: 6. The CDR3 is 14 amino acids. The germline gives CDR1 SGHDT, CDR2 YYEEEE. The CDR3 bases are TGTGCCAGCAGCCCATGGACTAGCGGTAACGAGCAGTACTTC. This sequence encodes CASSPWTSGNEQYF.

The sample holds many counts of this clonotype. This chain connects TRBV4-3 to TRBJ1-5; 7 positions agree with TRBD1. Germline V gene sequence: CDR1 LGHNA, CDR2 YSLEER. Trimming cost V 0 bases and J 3 bases; bases outside gene matches: 5. This CDR3 spans 16 amino acids. The CDR3, as DNA: TGCGCCAGCAGCCAAGATTCAGGGGGTTACAATCAGCCCCAGCATTTT. It specifies CASSQDSGGYNQPQHF.

In its sample, this clonotype was seen many times. The chain links TRBV5-1 to TRBJ2-3; D unresolved. The CDR3 is 18 residues long. The V end was cut by 0 bases, the J end by 0 bases, with 17 bases between. Germline V CDR1 and CDR2: SGHRS, YFSETQ. The CDR3 loop is CASSLARSSSSSTDTQYF. The DNA of the CDR3 is TGCGCCAGCAGCTTGGCCAGGTCTTCTTCATCTAGCACAGATACGCAGTATTTT.

This clonotype was seen at least ten times. The V and J genes are TRBV20-1 and TRBJ2-5; D is uncertain. CDR1 and CDR2 (germline): DFQATT, SNEGSKA (reference sequence). This CDR3 is 12 amino acids long. Trimming pared 4 bases from V and 2 bases from J, leaving 8 bases between. This CDR3 reads CSATGSQETQYF. In DNA form, the CDR3 reads TGCAGTGCTACAGGCAGTCAAGAGACCCAGTACTTC.

Many counts were recorded for this clonotype. The chain carries TRBV19 and TRBJ2-3; D is unresolved. CDR1 and CDR2 (germline): LNHDA, SQIVND (reference sequence). The ends were cut back, 10 bases at V and 3 bases at J, with 8 bases in the middle. The length of the CDR3 is 11 residues. This chain's CDR3 is CATGLTDTQYF. CDR3 coding DNA: TGTGCCACAGGTCTGACAGATACGCAGTATTTT.

This clonotype was counted ten times or more. This chain connects TRBV7-9 to TRBJ2-3, with a tentative D call TRBD2 (6 bases). V was pared by 5 bases and J by 11 bases, with 14 bases between. This CDR3 has 12 amino acids. Per germline, CDR1 SEHNR and CDR2 FQNEAQ (reference sequence). This CDR3 is CASSPRGGRQYF. The CDR3, as DNA: TGTGCCAGCAGCCCTCGGGGAGGACGGCAGTATTTT.

This clonotype was counted at least ten times. V is TRBV7-2 and J is TRBJ2-1, with 9 positions matching TRBD1. The germline gives CDR1 SGHTA, CDR2 FQGNSA. The J segment lost 10 bases and the V segment lost 5 bases, leaving 6 bases of the junction unmatched. This CDR3 is 13 amino acids long. CDR3 DNA: TGTGCCAGCAGCAAACAGGGGGCAAGGGAGCAGTTCTTC. The encoded protein is CASSKQGAREQFF.

This clonotype was recorded many times. The chain uses TRBV11-2 and TRBJ1-2, with 8 bases that match TRBD1. This CDR3 spans 17 amino acids. J lost 5 bases, V lost 0 bases, and 11 bases had no gene match. The germline V gene has CDR1 SGHAT and CDR2 FQNNGV. The CDR3 loop is CASSLEGQGAILYGYTF. DNA of the CDR3: TGTGCCAGCAGCTTAGAAGGTCAGGGGGCAATACTATATGGCTACACCTTC.

This clonotype was observed at least ten times. The rearrangement joins TRBV5-1 to TRBJ2-2; D unclear. Germline V gene lookup returns CDR1 SGHRS and CDR2 YFSETQ. There are 15 residues in the CDR3. With 1 base removed from V and 0 bases from J, the gap between germline ends came to 7 bases. This CDR3 is CASSLYTANTGELFF. For the CDR3, the DNA is TGCGCCAGCAGCTTGTATACGGCGAACACCGGGGAGCTGTTTTTT.

Only a few counts were recorded for this clonotype. The gene calls are TRBV4-1 and TRBJ2-1; 16 bases align to TRBD2. V shed 3 bases and J 8 bases; nucleotides not matched to a gene: 4. Germline assignment: CDR1 MGHRA and CDR2 YSYEKL. CDR3 size: 16 residues. CDR3 coding DNA: TGCGCCAGCAGCCAGTCCGGGACTAGCGGGAGGGATGAGCAGTTCTTC. It yields the protein CASSQSGTSGRDEQFF.

This clonotype occurred many times. V usage is TRBV4-2 and J usage is TRBJ2-3, with D possibly TRBD2 on 5 matching bases. Germline assignment: CDR1 LGHNA and CDR2 YNFKEQ. This CDR3 spans 16 amino acids. Between the trimmed V and J ends, which lost 0 bases and 4 bases, there was a span of 14 bases. CDR3 nucleotide sequence: TGTGCCAGCAGCCAAGACTATGGCGCGAGGGCAGATACGCAGTATTTT. Encoded protein: CASSQDYGARADTQYF.

This clonotype has only a few counts. This chain links TRBV9 with TRBJ1-1, with TRBD1 as a possible D gene (5 bases). Trimming left V 1 base short and J 0 bases short, with 13 bases between. The CDR3 has 16 residues. Germline loops: CDR1 SGDLS, CDR2 YYNGEE. The CDR3 DNA reads TGTGCCAGCAGCGTACTTTCCGGGGCAATGAACACTGAAGCTTTCTTT. It encodes CASSVLSGAMNTEAFF.

This clonotype was counted between two and nine times. In DNA form, the CDR3 reads TGTGCCATCAGTGAGTTCACCTACTCTGGAAACACCATATATTTT. Protein product: CAISEFTYSGNTIYF. The V and J genes are TRBV10-3 and TRBJ1-3, with no clear D. With 1 base removed from V and 0 bases from J, the gap between germline ends came to 7 bases. CDR1 is ENHRY, CDR2 SYGVKD, per germline. The CDR3 loop spans 15 amino acids.

The table lists this clonotype with many counts. V usage is TRBV5-1 and J usage is TRBJ2-3; 8 bases map to TRBD2. J gave up 5 bases and V 3 bases, and 11 bases lay outside the gene matches. Germline V CDR1 and CDR2: SGHRS, YFSETQ. The CDR3 is 16 amino acids. CDR3 sequence (DNA): TGCGCCAGCAGCTCCGCCGGGACTAGGATGGGAGATACGCAGTATTTT. It encodes CASSSAGTRMGDTQYF.

This clonotype was seen ten or more times. The chain joins TRBV12-3 or TRBV12-4 to TRBJ1-2, with 7 bases that match TRBD1. The V and J ends lost 2 bases and 7 bases, in that order; junction bases with no gene match: 7. CDR3 length: 14 amino acids. The CDR3: CASSLRGHITGYTF. The CDR3 DNA reads as TGTGCCAGCAGTTTAAGGGGGCATATCACTGGCTACACCTTC.

The sample holds many counts of this clonotype. The V call is TRBV12-3 or TRBV12-4, the J call TRBJ2-1; D is ambiguous. Trimming pared 3 bases from V and 7 bases from J, leaving 13 bases between. The CDR3 totals 14 residues. CDR3 region: CASSFWAGPNEQFF. The CDR3 region has the DNA TGTGCCAGCAGTTTTTGGGCCGGGCCTAATGAGCAGTTCTTC.

The table lists this clonotype with many counts. The genes are TRBV2 and TRBJ2-1; a weak D match, TRBD2 (6 bases). The germline V gene has CDR1 SNHLY and CDR2 FYNNEI. CDR3 size: 14 residues. V was pared by 3 bases and J by 4 bases, with 10 bases between. CDR3 DNA: TGTGCCAGCAGTGACTGGGGACTTTACAATGAGCAGTTCTTC. This translates into CASSDWGLYNEQFF.

This clonotype was observed at least ten times. This sequence joins TRBV29-1 and TRBJ2-1, with D tentatively TRBD2 (5 bases). This CDR3 is built from 13 residues. Germline loops: CDR1 SQVTM, CDR2 ANQGSEA. The V gene lost 4 bases and the J gene lost 0 bases, with 7 bases spanning the gap. The CDR3 DNA sequence: TGCAGCGTTGGAGGGAGCTCCTACAATGAGCAGTTCTTC. This translates into CSVGGSSYNEQFF.

This clonotype was recorded at least ten times. The J gene is TRBJ2-7, the V gene TRBV6-5; 10 bases align to TRBD1. CDR3 size: 17 residues. From germline, CDR1 is MNHEY and CDR2 SVGAGI. The V and J ends lost 1 base and 3 bases, in that order; junction bases with no gene match: 9. CDR3 amino acids: CASSYYPRDRGNYEQYF. Written as DNA, the CDR3 is TGTGCCAGCAGTTACTACCCCCGGGACAGGGGAAACTACGAGCAGTACTTC.